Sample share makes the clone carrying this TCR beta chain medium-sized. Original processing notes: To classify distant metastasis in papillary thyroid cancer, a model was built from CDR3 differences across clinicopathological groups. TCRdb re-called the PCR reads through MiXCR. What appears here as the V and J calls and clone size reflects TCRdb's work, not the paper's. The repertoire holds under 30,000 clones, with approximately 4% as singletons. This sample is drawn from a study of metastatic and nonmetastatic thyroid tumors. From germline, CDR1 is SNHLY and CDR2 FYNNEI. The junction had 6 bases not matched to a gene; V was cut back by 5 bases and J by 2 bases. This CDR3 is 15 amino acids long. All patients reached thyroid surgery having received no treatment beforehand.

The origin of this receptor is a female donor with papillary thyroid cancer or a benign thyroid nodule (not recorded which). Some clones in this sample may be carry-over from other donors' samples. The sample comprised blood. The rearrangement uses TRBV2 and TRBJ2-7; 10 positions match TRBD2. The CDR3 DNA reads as TGTGCCAGCAGTCTACGACTAGCGGGTGCCTACGAGCAGTACTTC. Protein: CASSLRLAGAYEQYF.